This record covers a single T cell receptor beta chain. V shed 2 bases and J shed 0 bases, with 11 bases lying between them. CDR3 length: 16 residues. The germline V gene encodes CDR1 MNHEY and CDR2 SMNVEV (reference sequence). The data were obtained in a study of tumor T cells in aggressive B-cell lymphoma. The table came from immunoSEQ multiplex PCR; TCRdb's copy has only in-frame clones and leaves some out. In the table there are approximately 2,000 clones, approximately 84% of which are singletons. This clonotype originated in an adult with diffuse large B cell lymphoma. The chain carries TRBV27 and TRBJ2-4; D remains ambiguous. Sequencing was performed on tumor tissue. The CDR3 loop reads CASSLAAGLAKNIQYF. CDR3 nucleotides: TGTGCCAGCAGTTTAGCTGCTGGGCTAGCCAAAAACATTCAGTACTTC.